This TCR beta chain was observed in a study of T cells in localized non-small cell lung cancer. The assay was immunoSEQ multiplex PCR, and TCRdb's table has in-frame clones only and misses some. Of about 83,000 clones listed, 70% to 90% are singletons. Study-wide points: Sequencing was limited to one tumor region, leaving the possibility of heterogeneity open. Appearance in adjacent lung was seen for a median around 60 of the top 100 tumor clones. Uninvolved adjacent lung, not tumor, had the highest T cell clonality. Higher blood T cell density tracked longer overall survival.

As concerns this clone: The target antigen is unknown.

Trimming left V 5 bases short and J 6 bases short, with 14 bases between. CDR1 and CDR2 (germline): SGHAT, FQNNGV. The CDR3 contains 15 residues. The chain combines TRBV11-2 with TRBJ1-6; TRBD1 might be the D (6 bases). The origin of this receptor is a female donor at least 60 years old with stage I lung adenocarcinoma. Source: peripheral blood, taken before any cancer treatment. CDR3 nucleotides: TGTGCCAGCAGCGGGGCCGGACAGCGTAATTCACCCCTCCACTTT. It translates to CASSGAGQRNSPLHF.